This TCR beta chain stems from a study of T cell repertoires in cytomegalovirus infection. Study in general: Newly reported HLA-C-restricted and thoroughly characterized HLA-B-restricted CMV epitopes were employed. Both a matching HLA type and CMV infection were indicated by public TCR beta signatures. Findings of the study overall: The ex vivo response was dominated by HLA-C-restricted CMV-specific TCR beta clonotypes.

Germline trimming cut 3 bases from V and 6 bases from J; bases unmatched to any gene: 5. Germline CDR1 is SGHTA and CDR2 is FQGNSA. CDR3 size: 14 residues. TCRdb re-called the reads through MiXCR, storing one row per CDR3 protein. The sample lists 400,000 to 600,000 distinct CDR3 sequences; about 39% were seen once. As concerns this clonotype: No antigen is known for it.

The chain carries TRBV7-2 and TRBJ2-3, with 8 positions matching TRBD2. Sequenced material: cultured PBMCs, taken from culture after CMV antigen stimulation. This receptor was identified in a human donor in good health (CMV status not recorded). Some clones in this sample may be carry-over from other donors' samples. The CDR3 loop is CASSFRGGGDTQYF. In nucleotides, the CDR3 is TGTGCCAGCAGCTTCCGGGGGGGGGGTGATACGCAGTATTTT.